The 13 T cell receptor beta chains presented below share a single source sample, sequenced in a study of blood T cells in healthy people across ages. With a J-beta primer mix and a sample-barcoded 5' primer, a second PCR ran roughly 6 to 11 cycles. MiXCR was run by TCRdb on the 5' RACE reads, yielding one entry per CDR3 protein. The sample records 650,000 to 800,000 distinct CDR3 sequences, approximately 48% being singletons. The sample was blood. The receptors here all came from a man aged 55 to 69 in good health.

In this sample, this clonotype turned up many times. The V and J genes are TRBV30 and TRBJ2-2; D may match TRBD1 or TRBD2 (5 bases each). Germline V gene sequence: CDR1 GTSNPN, CDR2 SVGIG (reference sequence). Trimming stripped 3 bases from V and 2 bases from J, with 13 bases between. The CDR3 covers 15 residues. The CDR3 loop is CAWRADKINTGELFF. The CDR3 nucleotides read TGTGCCTGGAGAGCGGACAAAATTAACACCGGGGAGCTGTTTTTT.

The V call is TRBV5-1, the J call TRBJ2-7; weak D call: TRBD2 (5 bases). Germline CDR1 reads SGHRS; CDR2 reads YFSETQ. The CDR3 runs 13 residues. Trimming left V 0 bases short and J 7 bases short, with 11 bases between. The chain's CDR3 is CASSLAGLTEQYF. The CDR3 nucleotides read TGCGCCAGCAGCTTGGCCGGACTTACGGAGCAGTACTTC. The variable domain in full, with the rest retrieved from reference TRBV5-1 and TRBJ2-7, is KAGVTQTPRYLIKTRGQQVTLSCSPISGHRSVSWYQQTPGQGLQFLFEYFSETQRNKGNFPGRFSGRQFSNSRSEMNVSTLELGDSALYLCASSLAGLTEQYFGPGTRLTVT.

The rearrangement joins TRBV5-1 to TRBJ1-1, with D hard to call. The V end was cut by 0 bases, the J end by 4 bases, with 16 bases between. The CDR3 spans 16 residues. CDR1 and CDR2 (germline): SGHRS, YFSETQ. The CDR3 nucleotides are TGCGCCAGCAGCTTGGCCGGGTTGGACCTGGGCACTGAAGCTTTCTTT. Encoded protein: CASSLAGLDLGTEAFF.

The chain is built from TRBV27 and TRBJ2-3, with D perhaps matching TRBD1 (6 bases). The CDR3 extends over 18 amino acids. The V end lost 6 bases, the J end lost 5 bases, and 27 bases lay between the germline ends. Germline assignment: CDR1 MNHEY and CDR2 SMNVEV (reference sequence). The DNA of the CDR3 is TGTGCCAGCAGCCAATCGCGCGCATGGACAGTGCAGATAGATACGCAGTATTTT. Its translation is CASSQSRAWTVQIDTQYF.

This clonotype was seen a handful of times. The chain couples TRBV19 to TRBJ1-5; a possible D gene is TRBD1 (5 bases). The CDR3 is made up of 14 amino acids. Germline loops: CDR1 LNHDA, CDR2 SQIVND (reference sequence). V was cut by 2 bases and J by 8 bases, with 13 bases left in between. The CDR3 sequence: CASSISGVRKPQHF. CDR3 bases: TGTGCCAGTAGTATATCGGGGGTGAGGAAGCCCCAGCATTTT.

This chain connects TRBV6-2 or TRBV6-3 to TRBJ1-1; 9 bases are shared with TRBD1. The CDR3 is made up of 14 amino acids. The V segment lost 7 bases and the J segment 7 bases; nucleotides outside the gene matches: 10. Germline V gene lookup returns CDR1 MNHEY and CDR2 SVGEGT. CDR3 residues: CASTLGQGSLEAFF. The DNA for the CDR3 is TGTGCCAGCACCCTGGGACAGGGAAGTCTTGAAGCTTTCTTT.

This clonotype was picked up a small number of times. The V call is TRBV29-1, the J call TRBJ1-2; unclear D gene. V was pared by 0 bases and J by 4 bases, with 6 bases between. Germline lookup yields CDR1 SQVTM and CDR2 ANQGSEA. This CDR3 region has 12 residues. The CDR3 loop reads CSVEDSFYGYTF. As DNA, the CDR3 is TGCAGCGTTGAAGACAGCTTCTATGGCTACACCTTC.

This rearrangement joins TRBV5-1 to TRBJ1-4; 9 bases align to TRBD1. The germline CDR1 and CDR2 sequences are SGHRS and YFSETQ. V lost 2 bases, J lost 8 bases, and 7 bases stayed unmatched. The CDR3 extends over 15 amino acids. The CDR3 loop reads CASSFTGQGAEKLFF. CDR3 nucleotides: TGCGCCAGCAGCTTCACGGGACAGGGAGCCGAAAAACTGTTTTTT.

V is TRBV12-3 or TRBV12-4 and J is TRBJ1-4; D remains ambiguous. The V end lost 3 bases, the J end lost 8 bases, and 13 bases lay between the germline ends. This CDR3 contains 14 residues. The CDR3 spells CASSFIGLGEKLFF. The CDR3 region has the DNA TGTGCCAGCAGTTTCATAGGGTTGGGAGAAAAACTGTTTTTT.

J is TRBJ2-7 and V is TRBV20-1; 11 positions agree with TRBD2. This CDR3 spans 16 amino acids. Germline values: CDR1 DFQATT, CDR2 SNEGSKA (reference sequence). V shed 1 base and J 2 bases; nucleotides not matched to a gene: 7. The CDR3 region has the DNA TGCAGTGCTAGAGTAGTGACTAGCGGGGAAACCTACGAGCAGTACTTC. Its translation: CSARVVTSGETYEQYF.

The rearrangement links TRBV10-3 to TRBJ2-7; weak D call: TRBD1 (6 bases). CDR1 is ENHRY and CDR2 is SYGVKD in the germline V gene. The germline V and J ends were trimmed by 5 bases and 3 bases, with 8 bases remaining between them. The CDR3 runs to 12 residues. CDR3 residues: CAISLQGYEQYF. The DNA of the CDR3 is TGTGCCATCAGTCTACAGGGCTACGAGCAGTACTTC.

The J gene is TRBJ2-3, the V gene TRBV3-1, with 16 bases identical to TRBD2. Germline CDR1 is LGHDT and CDR2 is YNNKEL (reference sequence). J lost 8 bases, V lost 1 base, and 12 bases had no gene match. This CDR3 is built from 19 residues. The CDR3 is CASSQGSGGLAGGPGTQYF. The CDR3, as DNA: TGTGCCAGCAGCCAAGGTAGTGGGGGACTAGCGGGGGGGCCTGGTACGCAGTATTTT.

This sequence joins TRBV12-3 or TRBV12-4 and TRBJ1-1, with 7 bases matching TRBD1. V shed 5 bases and J 11 bases; nucleotides not matched to a gene: 5. There are 11 residues in the CDR3. The CDR3 DNA follows: TGTGCCAGCAGTCAGACAGGGCGGGCTTTCTTT. Its translation is CASSQTGRAFF.